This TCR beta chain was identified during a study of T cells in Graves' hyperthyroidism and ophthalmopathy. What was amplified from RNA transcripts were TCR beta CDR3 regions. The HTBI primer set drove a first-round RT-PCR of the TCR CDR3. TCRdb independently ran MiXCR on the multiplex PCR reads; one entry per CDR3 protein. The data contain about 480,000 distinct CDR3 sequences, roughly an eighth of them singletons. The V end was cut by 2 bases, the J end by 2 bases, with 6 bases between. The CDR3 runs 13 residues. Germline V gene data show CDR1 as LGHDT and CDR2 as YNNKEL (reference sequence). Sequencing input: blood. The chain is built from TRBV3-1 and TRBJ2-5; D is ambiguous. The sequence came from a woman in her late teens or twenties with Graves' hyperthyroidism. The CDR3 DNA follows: TGTGCCAGCAGCCAACTCGGGCAAGAGACCCAGTACTTC. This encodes CASSQLGQETQYF.